This entry features one T cell receptor beta chain sequence. This sample was taken from a study of blood T cell repertoires in COVID-19. The overall study: Samples came from the United States, Italy and Spain, spanning acute and convalescent COVID-19. The cDNA or gDNA used as material had been derived from T cells, B-cell-depleted T cells, or PBMCs.

The CDR3 has 15 amino acids. Trimming removed 4 bases from V and 1 base from J, with 11 bases in between. The germline V gene encodes CDR1 LGHDT and CDR2 YNNKEL (reference sequence). Authors' data handling: Nucleated cell number was recorded as an estimate derived from reference gene primer amplification. Repertoires were generated with immunoSEQ multiplex PCR, while TCRdb's copy carries only in-frame clones and drops some. V, J and clone size were drawn from that table, and D and trimming were deduced from the DNA. The sample holds 110,000 to 150,000 clones, roughly 90% seen once. The rearrangement joins TRBV3-1 (or the pseudogene TRBV3-2) to TRBJ1-5; D possibly corresponds to TRBD1 (5 bases). This sequence was found in a man aged 60 to 75 with active or convalescent COVID-19. Sequencing was carried out using peripheral blood. The CDR3: CASSPLGGSNQPQHF. The CDR3 bases are TGTGCCAGCAGCCCGTTGGGGGGAAGCAATCAGCCCCAGCATTTT.